A selection of T cell receptor beta chains follows, all from one sample in a study of spatial heterogeneity in lung cancer. MiXCR, applied by TCRdb to the 5' RACE reads, yields one record per CDR3 protein. The sample lists about 39,000 distinct CDR3 sequences; about 5.8% were seen once. The sequencing used PBMCs, collected at surgery. The receptors come from a male donor with early-stage non-small cell lung cancer. CDR3s include the opening cysteine and the closing phenylalanine or tryptophan. D genes are given only for firm matches. The size field is filled for only some rows; it gives once, few, many or a size class.

d_call j_call clone_size v_call cdr3_length cdr3_nt cdr3_aa
- TRBJ1-2 few TRBV5-4 16 TGTGCCAGCAGCCCCCTGGGGGGATCCCCCAACTATGGCTACACCTTC CASSPLGGSPNYGYTF
- TRBJ2-5 - TRBV7-6 9 TGTGCCAGCAGCTTAGAGTGGTACTTC CASSLEWYF
TRBD2 TRBJ2-7 many TRBV7-3 16 TGTGCCAGCAGCTTAGCTCCGGGACTAGCGTTTCGGGAGCAGTACTTC CASSLAPGLAFREQYF
- TRBJ2-7 many TRBV13 12 TGTGCCAGCAGCCCTGCCGGTTACGAGCAGTACTTC CASSPAGYEQYF
- TRBJ1-3 many TRBV15 16 TGTGCCACCAGCACCAGCCTAGGTCGCTCTGGAAACACCATATATTTT CATSTSLGRSGNTIYF
- TRBJ2-7 - TRBV11-2 14 TGTGCCAGCAGCTTAGAGCGGCGCTCCTACGAGCAGTACTTC CASSLERRSYEQYF
- TRBJ2-2 many TRBV11-2 16 TGTGCCAGCAGCCCAAGGGCCGCGCAGGGCACCGGGGAGCTGTTTTTT CASSPRAAQGTGELFF
- TRBJ2-5 many TRBV4-2 17 TGTGCCAGCAGCCCACGCCCTCGGGTTGGAGGACAAGAGACCCAGTACTTC CASSPRPRVGGQETQYF
- TRBJ2-6 many TRBV27 15 TGTGCCAGCAGCGTACAGGCCTTTGGGGCCAACGTCCTGACTTTC CASSVQAFGANVLTF
TRBD1 TRBJ1-5 few TRBV19 16 TGTGCCAGTAGTATTCGGGGGACAGGGGGATATCAGCCCCAGCATTTT CASSIRGTGGYQPQHF
TRBD1 TRBJ1-3 many TRBV12-3/TRBV12-4 16 TGTGCCAGCAGTTTACAGGGACAGGGTACTGGAAACACCATATATTTT CASSLQGQGTGNTIYF
- TRBJ1-4 few TRBV5-4 15 TGTGCCAGCAGGCCCGATCTATCTCGGGGCGAAAAACTGTTTTTT CASRPDLSRGEKLFF
- TRBJ1-2 many TRBV6-1 11 TGTGCCAGCAGTGAAACGGATGGCTACACCTTC CASSETDGYTF
- TRBJ2-5 few TRBV14 15 TGTGCCAGCAGCCAAGATTTTACGTACCAAGAGACCCAGTACTTC CASSQDFTYQETQYF
TRBD1 TRBJ2-1 many TRBV6-5 15 TGTGCCAGCAGCCGCCGGAGACCTACAGGGGATGAGCAGTTCTTC CASSRRRPTGDEQFF
- TRBJ2-5 few TRBV10-3 13 TGTGCCATCCTCGGCGACCTTCAAGAGACCCAGTACTTC CAILGDLQETQYF
TRBD2 TRBJ2-3 many TRBV28 16 TGTGCCAGCAGTTTAAGGCGGGGGGGTAGCACAGATACGCAGTATTTT CASSLRRGGSTDTQYF
TRBD1 TRBJ1-6 few TRBV2 15 TGTGCCAGCAGCGCCACCGGGACAGATAATTCACCCCTCCACTTT CASSATGTDNSPLHF
TRBD1 TRBJ2-7 many TRBV7-2 15 TGTGCCAGCAGCTTAGCATCGGGACAGATCTACGAGCAGTACTTC CASSLASGQIYEQYF
- TRBJ1-1 - TRBV12-3/TRBV12-4 17 TGTGCCAGCAGTTTAAGGGCCGGGGGGGTGACTCACACTGAAGCTTTCTTT CASSLRAGGVTHTEAFF
- TRBJ2-1 - TRBV7-9 14 TGTGCCAGCAGCCGCGCCACCTCCTACAATGAGCAGTTCTTC CASSRATSYNEQFF
- TRBJ2-1 many TRBV6-2/TRBV6-3 17 TGTGCCAGCAGCACCCCTTGGGAGCGGCGGACTGGGAATGAGCAGTTCTTC CASSTPWERRTGNEQFF
- TRBJ1-2 many TRBV6-2/TRBV6-3 13 TGTGCCAGCAGTTACCCGGACAGCTATGGCTACACCTTC CASSYPDSYGYTF
TRBD2 TRBJ2-3 many TRBV29-1 15 TGCAGCGTTGAAGGACTAGCGGGGAACACAGATACGCAGTATTTT CSVEGLAGNTDTQYF
- TRBJ2-1 many TRBV5-6 12 TGTGCCAGCAGCTTGAGAGACAATGAGCAGTTCTTC CASSLRDNEQFF
TRBD2 TRBJ2-1 many TRBV24-1 15 TGTGCCACCAGGGGGACTAGCGGGATATACAATGAGCAGTTCTTC CATRGTSGIYNEQFF
TRBD1 TRBJ2-7 many TRBV3-1 16 TGTGCCAGCAGCCAAGTTGGGACAGAGCACTCCTACGAGCAGTACTTC CASSQVGTEHSYEQYF
TRBD1 TRBJ1-1 many TRBV2 13 TGTGCCAGCTCGAGGACAGGGGACACTGAAGCTTTCTTT CASSRTGDTEAFF
- TRBJ1-4 many TRBV5-8 18 TGTGCCAGCAGTCCTCTTTTCGACGCTCAGGCAACTAATGAAAAACTGTTTTTT CASSPLFDAQATNEKLFF
TRBD2 TRBJ2-7 many TRBV7-2 14 TGTGCCAGCGGACTAGCGGGGGGGTCCTACGAGCAGTACTTC CASGLAGGSYEQYF
- TRBJ1-3 - TRBV12-3/TRBV12-4 16 TGTGCCAGCAGTTCTCGGACGCAGAGCTCTGGAAACACCATATATTTT CASSSRTQSSGNTIYF
TRBD1 TRBJ2-7 many TRBV27 14 TGTGCCAGCAGGGGGACAGGGATGGCCTACGAGCAGTACTTC CASRGTGMAYEQYF
- TRBJ1-1 many TRBV12-3/TRBV12-4 15 TGTGCCAGCAGTTTTTCGCCAGGGTCGGGCACTGAAGCTTTCTTT CASSFSPGSGTEAFF
- TRBJ1-4 many TRBV6-1 18 TGTGCCAGCAGTGCCGGGGAGTTAAGGCAGGGGTGGAATGAAAAACTGTTTTTT CASSAGELRQGWNEKLFF
- TRBJ1-4 many TRBV29-1 16 TGCAGCGTTCGCGCGAGCAGGGGCAGAGGGAATGAAAAACTGTTTTTT CSVRASRGRGNEKLFF
- TRBJ2-5 many TRBV7-9 15 TGTGCCAGCAGCTCGGGACCGCGGTACCAAGAGACCCAGTACTTC CASSSGPRYQETQYF
- TRBJ2-5 many TRBV6-1 15 TGTGCCAGCTCCCGCTTATGGGGGGCGGAAGAGACCCAGTACTTC CASSRLWGAEETQYF
TRBD2 TRBJ2-7 many TRBV28 15 TGTGCCAGCAGTGGTGCGGGGGAAGGCTCCTACGAGCAGTACTTC CASSGAGEGSYEQYF
TRBD1 TRBJ1-2 few TRBV20-1 15 TGCAGTGCTAAACCAATCGACAGGGGATCTTATGGCTACACCTTC CSAKPIDRGSYGYTF
TRBD1 TRBJ1-2 - TRBV6-6 13 TGTGCCAGCAGCACAACAGGGGTTAGTGGCTACACCTTC CASSTTGVSGYTF
- TRBJ2-1 many TRBV2 13 TGTGCAGAGAGCAAGAGCTCCTACAATGAGCAGTTCTTC CAESKSSYNEQFF
- TRBJ1-5 many TRBV7-2 15 TGTGCCAGCAGCTTAGCAGACCATAGCAATCAGCCCCAGCATTTT CASSLADHSNQPQHF
- TRBJ2-7 many TRBV12-3/TRBV12-4 13 TGTGCCAGCAGTACCCAGGGTACCTACGAGCAGTACTTC CASSTQGTYEQYF
TRBD2 TRBJ2-1 many TRBV9 15 TGTGCCAGCAGCGGCGCTAGCGGGGGAAAAGTTGAGCAGTTCTTC CASSGASGGKVEQFF
TRBD1 TRBJ1-6 few TRBV9 15 TGTGCCAGCAGCCAGGGGGGGCAGTTTAATTCACCCCTCCACTTT CASSQGGQFNSPLHF
- TRBJ1-1 few TRBV7-9 12 TGTGCCAGCAGCCCCACTTCTGCTGAAGCTTTCTTT CASSPTSAEAFF
- TRBJ1-2 many TRBV24-1 11 TGTGCCACCAGTGATTTCTATGGCTACACCTTC CATSDFYGYTF
- TRBJ1-5 many TRBV13 14 TGTGCCAGCAGCTTAGGGGTTGGCAATCAGCCCCAGCATTTT CASSLGVGNQPQHF
TRBD1 TRBJ2-2 few TRBV28 16 TGTGCCAGCAGTATTCGCGGGACAGGGCATCCCGGGGAGCTGTTTTTT CASSIRGTGHPGELFF
- TRBJ2-3 many TRBV6-2/TRBV6-3 13 TGTGCCAGCAGCTCGCTCCGTCGGGATACGCAGTATTTT CASSSLRRDTQYF
- TRBJ1-5 many TRBV2 13 TGTGCCAGCAACACGGGGGGCAATCAGCCCCAGCATTTT CASNTGGNQPQHF
- TRBJ1-1 many TRBV29-1 14 TGCAGCGTTGGGGGGGGGGCGCGAAGCACTGAAGCTTTCTTT CSVGGGARSTEAFF
TRBD1 TRBJ2-7 many TRBV20-1 14 TGCAGTGCGACCCCGGGGACAGGGGCCTACGAGCAGTACTTC CSATPGTGAYEQYF
- TRBJ2-4 many TRBV12-3/TRBV12-4 12 TGTGCCAGCAGTCCTCGGGGTAACATTCAGTACTTC CASSPRGNIQYF
- TRBJ2-3 many TRBV6-2/TRBV6-3 14 TGTGCCAGCAGTTACGATGTATTCACAGATACGCAGTATTTT CASSYDVFTDTQYF